Listed below are T cell receptor beta chains from one sample, sequenced in a study of identical twins. A single record per CDR3 protein comes from TCRdb applying MiXCR to the 5' RACE reads. The profile shows approximately 230,000 distinct CDR3 sequences, more than 12% of them singletons. Specimen: memory (CD45RO+) T cells sorted from blood. The receptor source for this set is a young woman in good health. Both conserved end residues are part of each CDR3. The D gene is left open where the match is weak. Some rows have no size entry. The others give once, few or many, or a class for an expanded clone.

j_call	v_call	d_call	clone_size	cdr3_nt	cdr3_aa
TRBJ2-5	TRBV25-1	NA	NA	TGTGCCAGCAGTGTTATAGCACATCCCCAGACCCAGTACTTC	CASSVIAHPQTQYF
TRBJ2-2	TRBV9	NA	few	TGTGCCAGCAGCGTAAGGGAGATCGGCACCGGGGAGCTGTTTTTT	CASSVREIGTGELFF
TRBJ1-5	TRBV9	NA	few	TGTGCCAGCAGCGCGGCAGGGAGCAATCAGCCCCAGCATTTT	CASSAAGSNQPQHF
TRBJ2-7	TRBV18	NA	NA	TGTGCCAGCTCACGAGAAAAAGGGAACTCCTACGAGCAGTACTTC	CASSREKGNSYEQYF
TRBJ2-3	TRBV2	NA	NA	TGTGCCAGCCGTAACCGGGATACGCAGTATTTT	CASRNRDTQYF
TRBJ2-5	TRBV12-5	NA	NA	TGTGCTAGTGGTCCAGGGGACTTAGAAGAGACCCAGTACTTC	CASGPGDLEETQYF
TRBJ2-3	TRBV5-1	TRBD2	many	TGCGCCAGCACCCTGACCCTAGCGGGTGGACCCAATACGCAGTATTTT	CASTLTLAGGPNTQYF
TRBJ2-3	TRBV9	NA	NA	TGTGCCAGCAGCGTAGACAGGGTTGATACGCAGTATTTT	CASSVDRVDTQYF
TRBJ2-1	TRBV5-1	TRBD2	few	TGCGCCAGCGGAATTGATAGCGGGATTTACAATGAGCAGTTCTTC	CASGIDSGIYNEQFF
TRBJ2-4	TRBV6-6	NA	NA	TGTGCCAGCAGTCCCTCTGGAGTGAACATTCAGTACTTC	CASSPSGVNIQYF
TRBJ2-3	TRBV7-2	NA	few	TGTGCCAGCAGCCCCGAGGGGATGCAGTATTTT	CASSPEGMQYF
TRBJ2-3	TRBV2	NA	many	TGTGCCAGCAGTGGCACTACAGATACGCAGTATTTT	CASSGTTDTQYF
TRBJ2-7	TRBV10-3	TRBD1	NA	TGTGCCATCAGGGACCAACAGGGGGGAGACGAGCAGTACTTC	CAIRDQQGGDEQYF
TRBJ2-5	TRBV7-9	TRBD2	few	TGTGCCAGCAGCTTAACTAGCGGGAGCTTTGAGACCCAGTACTTC	CASSLTSGSFETQYF
TRBJ2-7	TRBV11-3	NA	many	TGTGCCAGCAGCTTAGATTCGGTCGCTAGCCCCCTTATGGAGCAGTACTTC	CASSLDSVASPLMEQYF
TRBJ1-4	TRBV20-1	NA	few	TGCAGTGCTGGCCCAGGGGCCACTAATGAAAAACTGTTTTTT	CSAGPGATNEKLFF
TRBJ2-1	TRBV9	NA	NA	TGTGCCAGCAGCGTAGCTGGCAACCAAGAGCAGTTCTTC	CASSVAGNQEQFF
TRBJ2-7	TRBV7-6	TRBD1	once	TGTGCCAGCAGCTTGGACAGGGAAGGTCTCGGCCGGCAGTACTTC	CASSLDREGLGRQYF
TRBJ1-6	TRBV18	NA	few	TGTGCCAGCTCACCACAGGGAAATTCACCCCTCCACTTT	CASSPQGNSPLHF
TRBJ2-7	TRBV19	NA	NA	TGTGCCAGTAGTCCTACAGGGATCGGCGAGCAGTACTTC	CASSPTGIGEQYF
TRBJ2-1	TRBV11-3	NA	few	TGTGCCAGCAGCTTAGGATCTCTCGATGAGCAGTTCTTC	CASSLGSLDEQFF
TRBJ1-5	TRBV12-3/TRBV12-4	TRBD1	NA	TGTGCCAGCAGGGATACAGGGGACGGTCAGCCCCAGCATTTT	CASRDTGDGQPQHF
TRBJ2-3	TRBV5-5	NA	NA	TGTGCCAGCAGCCCGGATACGGCGGTTAGCACAGATACGCAGTATTTT	CASSPDTAVSTDTQYF
TRBJ2-3	TRBV29-1	TRBD1	many	TGCAGCGGCGAAGGGGGACAGGGGAAGGATACGCAGTATTTT	CSGEGGQGKDTQYF
TRBJ1-1	TRBV20-1	NA	few	TGCAGTGCTCCGGGTGCAGGGCCCGGCACTGAAGCTTTCTTT	CSAPGAGPGTEAFF
TRBJ2-1	TRBV20-1	TRBD2	few	TGCAGTTCTAGCGGGAGCTCCCGTGAGCAGTTCTTC	CSSSGSSREQFF
TRBJ2-7	TRBV12-3/TRBV12-4	NA	few	TGTGCCAGCAGCGCGGCCGGCGAGCAGTACTTC	CASSAAGEQYF
TRBJ2-1	TRBV5-1	TRBD2	few	TGCGCCAGCAGCTATGGACTAGCGGGGGATGAGCAGTTCTTC	CASSYGLAGDEQFF
TRBJ2-1	TRBV10-3	TRBD2	few	TGTGCCATCAGTGGCTCGGGAGGTAATGAGCAGTTCTTC	CAISGSGGNEQFF
TRBJ2-1	TRBV7-2	NA	few	TGTGCCAGCCTTGCTTGGGCGGGCAATGAGCAGTTCTTC	CASLAWAGNEQFF
TRBJ1-4	TRBV5-1	NA	many	TGCGCCAGCAGAGAAATGCCGGGACGCCAGGATGATGAAAAACTGTTTTTT	CASREMPGRQDDEKLFF
TRBJ2-1	TRBV6-2/TRBV6-3	NA	NA	TGTGCCAGCAGTTACTCGGTTTACAATGAGCAGTTCTTC	CASSYSVYNEQFF
TRBJ2-1	TRBV27	TRBD1	few	TGTGCCAGCAGTGTCCCGGGACAGGGAAGACATAATGAGCAGTTCTTC	CASSVPGQGRHNEQFF